This T cell receptor beta chain was sequenced for a study of T cells in localized non-small cell lung cancer. Study-wide results and caveats: Those with higher blood T cell density had longer overall survival.

TCRdb's copy holds only in-frame clones and misses some; the assay was immunoSEQ multiplex PCR. The sample yields some 50,000 clones, around 87% seen once. This CDR3 contains 15 residues. V was pared by 3 bases and J by 3 bases, with 2 bases of the junction left unmatched. The germline V gene has CDR1 MNHEY and CDR2 SMNVEV (reference sequence). Worth noting for this clone: Its target is unknown.

The V and J genes are TRBV27 and TRBJ2-1, with 10 bases matching TRBD2. Sequences were derived from PBMCs, sampled before any cancer treatment. The sequence was obtained from a female donor with stage II lung adenocarcinoma. This CDR3 is CASSFSGGLYNEQFF. The CDR3 bases are TGTGCCAGCAGTTTTAGCGGGGGGCTCTACAATGAGCAGTTCTTC.